This T cell receptor beta chain was obtained from a study of cytomegalovirus exposure and HLA in healthy donors. The study's findings and limits: According to the study, 180 or so TCR beta chains were cytomegalovirus-associated. The authors confirmed in vitro that a few CMV-associated chains were specific for CMV antigens.

This clone has more than one count but fewer than ten. The antigen is unknown. There are 15 residues in the CDR3. V dropped 8 bases and J dropped 1; count of bases not matched to a gene: 5. Germline CDR1 SEHNR, CDR2 FQNEAQ (reference sequence). Only in-frame clones appear in the TCRdb table, and some are missing; sequencing was by immunoSEQ multiplex PCR. The sample consists of roughly 200,000 clones, roughly three quarters of them appearing once. The sample comprised PBMCs. The chain is built from TRBV7-9 and TRBJ2-1; 10 bases align to TRBD2. This receptor was identified in a woman in her 30s in good health and CMV-seronegative. The chain's CDR3 is CASVTSGASYNEQFF. In DNA, the CDR3 is TGTGCCAGCGTTACTAGCGGGGCTTCCTACAATGAGCAGTTCTTC.